A selection of T cell receptor beta chains follows, all from one sample in a study of T cell responses to AZD1222 COVID-19 vaccine. Sequencing used immunoSEQ multiplex PCR; TCRdb keeps in-frame clones, though not all of them. The sample carries about 160,000 clones, about 92% recorded once. The specimen comprised peripheral blood, sampled 28 days after the second AZD1222 dose. The receptor set was obtained from an adult who received the AZD1222 COVID-19 vaccine. Each CDR3 is given with its conserved first and last residue. Each record gives: V gene, clone size, J gene, D gene, CDR3 DNA, CDR3 protein. D genes are given only for firm matches. Size is stated for part of the rows, as once, few or many counts, or as a class when the clone is expanded.

V gene: TRBV28; clone size: NA; J gene: TRBJ2-7; D gene: NA; CDR3 DNA: TGTGCCAGCAGGACAGGATGGGGGTACGAGCAGTACTTC; CDR3 protein: CASRTGWGYEQYF
V gene: TRBV7-8; clone size: NA; J gene: TRBJ1-2; D gene: NA; CDR3 DNA: TGTGCCAGCAGCCCTGGACTTCTAGGGCACACCTTC; CDR3 protein: CASSPGLLGHTF
V gene: TRBV24-1; clone size: NA; J gene: TRBJ2-1; D gene: TRBD2; CDR3 DNA: TGTGCCACCAGTGACCTAGCGGACTCCTACAATGAGCAGTTCTTC; CDR3 protein: CATSDLADSYNEQFF
V gene: TRBV25-1; clone size: NA; J gene: TRBJ2-3; D gene: NA; CDR3 DNA: TGTGCCAGCAGATACCCTGGGACAGATACGCAGTATTTT; CDR3 protein: CASRYPGTDTQYF
V gene: TRBV6-1; clone size: NA; J gene: TRBJ1-2; D gene: NA; CDR3 DNA: TGTGCCAGCAGTGAATATACTGGGGGGACCTATGGCTACACCTTC; CDR3 protein: CASSEYTGGTYGYTF
V gene: TRBV4-1; clone size: NA; J gene: TRBJ1-1; D gene: NA; CDR3 DNA: TGCGCCAGCAGCCAAATTTTCAGGGGACGTAACACTGAAGCTTTCTTT; CDR3 protein: CASSQIFRGRNTEAFF
V gene: TRBV28; clone size: NA; J gene: TRBJ1-1; D gene: TRBD1; CDR3 DNA: TGTGCCAGCACTGATCCGGGACAGGATGAAGCTTTCTTT; CDR3 protein: CASTDPGQDEAFF
V gene: TRBV25-1; clone size: few; J gene: TRBJ1-4; D gene: NA; CDR3 DNA: TGTGCCAGCAGTCAACCAGGGACGTCCGAAAAACTGTTTTTT; CDR3 protein: CASSQPGTSEKLFF
V gene: TRBV2; clone size: few; J gene: TRBJ2-7; D gene: NA; CDR3 DNA: TGTGCCAGCAGTGAATGGGACAAACCCTACGAGCAGTACTTC; CDR3 protein: CASSEWDKPYEQYF
V gene: TRBV6-6; clone size: once; J gene: TRBJ2-7; D gene: TRBD1; CDR3 DNA: TGTGCCAGCAGTCGATCCGGGACAGGGGGGTACGAGCAGTACTTC; CDR3 protein: CASSRSGTGGYEQYF
V gene: TRBV3-1/TRBV3-2; clone size: NA; J gene: TRBJ2-1; D gene: TRBD2; CDR3 DNA: TGTGCCAGCAGCCAACTAGCGGGGGGTTTGGAGCAGTTCTTC; CDR3 protein: CASSQLAGGLEQFF
V gene: TRBV11-2; clone size: NA; J gene: TRBJ2-7; D gene: NA; CDR3 DNA: TGTGCCAGCAGCTCCGTAACGGCGCTATCCTACGAGCAGTACTTC; CDR3 protein: CASSSVTALSYEQYF
V gene: TRBV7-2; clone size: once; J gene: TRBJ1-5; D gene: NA; CDR3 DNA: TGTGCCAGCAGTCTAGCGGGGTGGGGTGGTCAGCCCCAGCATTTT; CDR3 protein: CASSLAGWGGQPQHF
V gene: TRBV5-8; clone size: once; J gene: TRBJ2-1; D gene: TRBD1; CDR3 DNA: TGTGCCAGCAGCTTCTGGCAGGGGGCGAGAAATGAGCAGTTCTTC; CDR3 protein: CASSFWQGARNEQFF
V gene: TRBV6-2/TRBV6-3; clone size: NA; J gene: TRBJ1-3; D gene: NA; CDR3 DNA: TGTGCCAGCAGCGCGGGGTTCTCTGGAAACACCATATATTTT; CDR3 protein: CASSAGFSGNTIYF